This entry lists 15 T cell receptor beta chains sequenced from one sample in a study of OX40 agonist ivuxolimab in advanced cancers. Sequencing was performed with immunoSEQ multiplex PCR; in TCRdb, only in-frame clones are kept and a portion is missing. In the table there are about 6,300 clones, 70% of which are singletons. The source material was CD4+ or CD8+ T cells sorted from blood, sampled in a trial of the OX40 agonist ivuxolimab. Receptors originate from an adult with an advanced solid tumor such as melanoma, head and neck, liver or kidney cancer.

The CDR3 coding sequence is TGTGCCAGCAGTTCTGTTACAACTAATGAAAAACTGTTTTTT. Translating gives CASSSVTTNEKLFF. The V and J genes are TRBV6-6 and TRBJ1-4; D not certain. The length of the CDR3 is 14 residues. The V gene's germline CDR1 is MNHNY and CDR2 SVGAGI (reference sequence). V lost 4 bases and J lost 0, with 6 bases in between.

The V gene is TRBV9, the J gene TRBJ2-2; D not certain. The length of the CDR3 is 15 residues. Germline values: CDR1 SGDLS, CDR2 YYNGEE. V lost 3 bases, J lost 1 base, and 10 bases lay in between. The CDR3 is CASSGISENTGELFF. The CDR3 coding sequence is TGTGCCAGCAGCGGCATCTCTGAGAACACCGGGGAGCTGTTTTTT.

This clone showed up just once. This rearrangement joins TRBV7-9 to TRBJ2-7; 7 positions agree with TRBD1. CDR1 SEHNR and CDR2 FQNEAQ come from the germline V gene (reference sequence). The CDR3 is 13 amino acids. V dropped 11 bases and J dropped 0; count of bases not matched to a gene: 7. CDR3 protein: CACLAGGSYEQYF. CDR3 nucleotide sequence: TGTGCCTGTTTGGCAGGGGGCTCCTACGAGCAGTACTTC.

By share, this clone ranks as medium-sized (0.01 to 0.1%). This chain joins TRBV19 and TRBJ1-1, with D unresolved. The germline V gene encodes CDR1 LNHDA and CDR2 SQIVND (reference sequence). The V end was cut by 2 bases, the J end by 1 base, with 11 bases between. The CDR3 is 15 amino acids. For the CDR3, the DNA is TGTGCCAGTAGTATACCGGGGTCCCGGAACACTGAAGCTTTCTTT. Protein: CASSIPGSRNTEAFF.

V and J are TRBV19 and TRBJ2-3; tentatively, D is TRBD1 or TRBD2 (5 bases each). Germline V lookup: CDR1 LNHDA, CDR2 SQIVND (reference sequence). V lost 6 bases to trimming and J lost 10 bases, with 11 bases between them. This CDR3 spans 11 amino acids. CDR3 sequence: CASRGPEAQYF. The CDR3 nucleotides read TGTGCCAGTAGGGGACCCGAGGCGCAGTATTTT. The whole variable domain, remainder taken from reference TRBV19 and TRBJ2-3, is DGGITQSPKYLFRKEGQNVTLSCEQNLNHDAMYWYRQDPGQGLRLIYYSQIVNDFQKGDIAEGYSVSREKKESFPLTVTSAQKNPTAFYLCASRGPEAQYFGPGTRLTVL.

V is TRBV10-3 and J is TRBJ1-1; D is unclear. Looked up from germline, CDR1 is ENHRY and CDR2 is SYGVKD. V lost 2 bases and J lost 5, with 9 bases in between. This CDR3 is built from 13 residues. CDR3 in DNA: TGTGCCATCAGTGAGACCGGGGATACTGAAGCTTTCTTT. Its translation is CAISETGDTEAFF.

Here the CDR3 reads CASSYSGGYGYTF. The CDR3 DNA reads TGTGCCAGCAGTTACTCAGGAGGGTACGGCTACACCTTC. This chain uses TRBV6-5 with TRBJ1-2; D is unresolved. The CDR3 has 13 amino acids. Trimming pared 0 bases from V and 8 bases from J, leaving 10 bases between. Germline values: CDR1 MNHEY, CDR2 SVGAGI.

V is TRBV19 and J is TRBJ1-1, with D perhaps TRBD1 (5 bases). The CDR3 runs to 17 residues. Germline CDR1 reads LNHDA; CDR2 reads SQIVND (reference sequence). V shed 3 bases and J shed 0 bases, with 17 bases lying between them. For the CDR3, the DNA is TGTGCCAGTAGTATGGGGCAGGGTGGAAGGATGAACACTGAAGCTTTCTTT. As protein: CASSMGQGGRMNTEAFF.

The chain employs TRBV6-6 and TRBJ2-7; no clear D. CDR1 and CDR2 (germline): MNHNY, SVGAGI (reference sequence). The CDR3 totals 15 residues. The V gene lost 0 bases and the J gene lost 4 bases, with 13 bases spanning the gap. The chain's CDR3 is CASSYSGNSFYEQYF. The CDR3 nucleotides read TGTGCCAGCAGTTACTCGGGTAACTCATTTTACGAGCAGTACTTC.

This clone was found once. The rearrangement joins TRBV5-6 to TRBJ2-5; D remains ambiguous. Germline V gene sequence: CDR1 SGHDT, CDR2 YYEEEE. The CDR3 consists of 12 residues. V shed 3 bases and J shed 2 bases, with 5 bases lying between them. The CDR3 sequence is CASSYGQETQYF. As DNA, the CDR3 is TGTGCCAGCAGCTACGGACAAGAGACCCAGTACTTC.

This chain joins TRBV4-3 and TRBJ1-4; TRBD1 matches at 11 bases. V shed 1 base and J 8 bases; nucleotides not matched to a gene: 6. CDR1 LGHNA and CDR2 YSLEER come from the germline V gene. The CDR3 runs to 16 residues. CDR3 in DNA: TGCGCCAGCAGCCAAGGGACCGGGACAGGGGGGGAAAAACTGTTTTTT. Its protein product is CASSQGTGTGGEKLFF.

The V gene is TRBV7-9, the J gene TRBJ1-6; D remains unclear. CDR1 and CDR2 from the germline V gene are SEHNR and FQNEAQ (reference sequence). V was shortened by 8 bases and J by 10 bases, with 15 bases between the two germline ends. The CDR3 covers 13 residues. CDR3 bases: TGTGCCAGCGCCACCCCGGTGTCCTCACCCCTCCACTTT. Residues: CASATPVSSPLHF.

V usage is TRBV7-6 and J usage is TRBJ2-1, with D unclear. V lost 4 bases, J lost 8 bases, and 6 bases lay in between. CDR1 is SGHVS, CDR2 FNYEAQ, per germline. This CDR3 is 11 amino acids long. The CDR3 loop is CASSSSDEQFF. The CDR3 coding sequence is TGTGCCAGCAGCTCCTCGGATGAGCAGTTCTTC.

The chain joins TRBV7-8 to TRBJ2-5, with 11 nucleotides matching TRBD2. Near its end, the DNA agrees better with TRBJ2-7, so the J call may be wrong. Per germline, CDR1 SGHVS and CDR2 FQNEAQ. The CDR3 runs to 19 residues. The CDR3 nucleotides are TGTGCCAGCAGCTTAGCGCTGGGTAATAGCGGGAGGGAATCCTACGAGCAGTACTTC. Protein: CASSLALGNSGRESYEQYF.

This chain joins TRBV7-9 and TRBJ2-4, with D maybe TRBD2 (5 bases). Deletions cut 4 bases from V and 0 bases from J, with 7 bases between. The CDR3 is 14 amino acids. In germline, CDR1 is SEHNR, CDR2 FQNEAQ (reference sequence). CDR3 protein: CASSSREAKNIQYF. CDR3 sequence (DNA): TGTGCCAGCAGCTCCCGGGAAGCCAAAAACATTCAGTACTTC.